This TCR beta chain originates from a study of CD8+ T cells in alopecia areata (dated by TCRdb to about 2018). With respect to the entire study: Treated patients were enrolled in an open-label pilot trial of oral tofacitinib, 5 to 10 mg twice daily, for moderate-to-severe alopecia areata. Tofacitinib was administered for 6 to 18 months, and 6 months of follow-up off drug were then conducted to assess delayed response and recurrence. In treated patients, disease severity was measured using the SALT score, which gives the percentage of scalp surface area affected. In both human patients and the C3H/HeJ mouse model, the study applied high-throughput TCRbeta sequencing to look at T cell clonal expansion in alopecia areata. In humans, TCRbeta sequencing was performed on scalp tissue and on sorted CD4+ and CD8+ peripheral blood T cells from healthy controls and from patients with patchy or totalis/universalis alopecia areata. Patients on tofacitinib were biopsied at baseline and after 4 and 24 weeks of treatment, and several of the patients also had a later scalp biopsy. Clonality in the scalp was compared among normal scalp (n=4), patchy alopecia areata scalp (n=8), and alopecia totalis/universalis scalp (n=8). The RNA source kit depended on sample type: the PAXgene miRNA kit for fixed scalp, the miRNeasy kit for PBMCs, and the RNeasy kit for mouse skin. immunoSEQ multiplex PCR using 35 Vbeta forward primers and 13 Jbeta reverse primers was used to amplify TCRbeta CDR3 regions. Overall study outcomes, separate from this receptor: Shared TCR sequences between patients were less evident than in mice, which may be partly attributable to HLA diversity in the patient population. During tofacitinib treatment, many expanded lesional clones remained in scalp and blood, and this persistence may partly explain relapse after treatment is stopped. Scalp TCR repertoire analysis is complicated because resident alphabeta T cells in normal human skin are also sequenced, whereas mouse skin is dominated by gammadelta T cells. Tofacitinib significantly decreased scalp clonality and the number of expanded CD8+ clones among the top 100 scalp clones. Lesional scalp, especially in alopecia totalis/universalis, showed higher clonality and more expanded CD8+ clones than normal scalp, suggesting antigenic drive. Because the treated cohort was small and had just a single nonresponder, larger studies are needed to establish links between baseline CD8+ expansion and response.

Including the terminal cysteine and phenylalanine, the CDR3 comprises 13 residues. Only CDR3 DNA remains: 39 bases, in frame from the first base. V is cut by 1 base and J by 4 bases, and the space between the germline ends is 7 bases. CDR1 and CDR2 are read off the germline V gene as SGHAT and FQNNGV. Comments on this clone: Its target antigen remains unknown. The record has no base qualities; no much larger clone is one base away.

Library construction relied on the immunoSEQ multiplex PCR assay. To provide template for TCR sequencing, every sample had RNA extracted and reverse transcribed into cDNA. SuperScript III was used for first-strand cDNA synthesis, primed with a 2:1 mix of oligo-dT and random hexamers. A synthetic immune receptor repertoire was used to gauge amplification bias, and whatever bias remained was removed computationally. The authors' analysis ran thus. After raw reads were preprocessed to remove errors, the CDR3 was defined following IMGT conventions as running from the conserved cysteine to phenylalanine. Clonality was computed as 1 minus the Shannon entropy, with the entropy normalized by log2 of the number of productive unique TCRs. Whether each scalp clone was CD4 or CD8 was inferred by checking scalp TCRbeta sequences against the CD4 and CD8 repertoires from sorted blood. This is the immuneACCESS table as TCRdb keeps it, with only in-frame sequences that have V and J called. A part of the clones is gone; compared with another copy, unresolved V genes explain less than half, and the rest is unexplained. The V and J calls and clone size come from that table; D and trimming were worked out from the DNA. The table for this sample lists about 210,000 clones; about three fifths of them were counted only once. Clones ranked in the top ten supply more than 3.5% of the sample.

Per the publication, the time point label means: more than three weeks on oral tofacitinib. The treatment or condition label here, explained by the study, means: oral pan-JAK inhibitor, 5-10 mg twice daily. Lesional scalp punch biopsies and peripheral blood were obtained from alopecia areata patients. PBMCs were isolated by density centrifugation and stained for CD3, CD4 and CD8, and CD4+ and CD8+ T cells were sorted on a FACSAria. Sequences were derived from CD4+ T cells sorted from blood, sampled at week 4, from a patient treated with tofacitinib. This receptor was obtained from a human donor with alopecia areata. This sequence uses TRBV11-2 and TRBJ1-2; too little of a D gene remains to name it. The bases read TGTGCCAGCAGCTTAGGAAGAGCCTATGGCTACACCTTC. The encoded protein is CASSLGRAYGYTF. The reference TRBV11-2 and TRBJ1-2 proteins fill in what lies around the CDR3, so the full variable domain reads EAGVAQSPRYKIIEKRQSVAFWCNPISGHATLYWYQQILGQGPKLLIQFQNNGVVDDSQLPKDRFSAERLKGVDSTLKIQPAKLEDSAVYLCASSLGRAYGYTFGSGTRLTVV.